The following is a T cell receptor (beta chain) sequence with its context. Its specificity is unknown. This sample is drawn from a study of cytomegalovirus exposure and HLA in healthy donors. General observations from the study: The authors listed 150 to 200 TCR beta chains as cytomegalovirus-associated.

60 Vbeta and 13 Jbeta primers were used in PCR. Produced via immunoSEQ multiplex PCR; TCRdb's table is partial and in-frame only. This sample has 200,000 or so clones, with over 75% found just once. The sequence was collected from a human donor in good health. Sequences were obtained from PBMCs.

CDR3: CASSLGGFSYEQYF. CDR3 nucleotide sequence: TGTGCCAGCAGCTTAGGCGGGTTCTCCTACGAGCAGTACTTC. The chain links TRBV11-2 to TRBJ2-7, with a weak D call TRBD2 (5 bases). Per the germline V gene, CDR1 is SGHAT and CDR2 is FQNNGV. The V end was cut by 1 base, the J end by 0 bases, with 7 bases between. The CDR3 is 14 residues long. Variable domain in full (rest from reference TRBV11-2 and TRBJ2-7): EAGVAQSPRYKIIEKRQSVAFWCNPISGHATLYWYQQILGQGPKLLIQFQNNGVVDDSQLPKDRFSAERLKGVDSTLKIQPAKLEDSAVYLCASSLGGFSYEQYFGPGTRLTVT.